This entry describes one T cell receptor (beta chain). CDR1 and CDR2 from the germline V gene are SGHVS and FQNEAQ. Trimming took 4 bases from V and 4 from J, leaving 5 bases between them. The CDR3 extends over 12 amino acids. This entry is derived from a study of OX40 agonist ivuxolimab in advanced cancers. Profiling relied on immunoSEQ multiplex PCR, and the TCRdb table lists in-frame clones only, not all of them. The sample shows 110,000 or so clones, 85% to 95% of them seen only once. The J gene is TRBJ2-1, the V gene TRBV7-8; D unresolved. The sequence came from an adult with an advanced solid tumor such as melanoma, head and neck, liver or kidney cancer. The sequencing here drew on CD4+ or CD8+ T cells sorted from blood, taken in a trial of the OX40 agonist ivuxolimab. CDR3 residues: CASSSAYNEQFF. The CDR3 DNA follows: TGTGCCAGCAGCTCCGCATACAATGAGCAGTTCTTC.